These 27 T cell receptor beta chains originate from one sample sequenced in a study of T cells in women clearing cervical HPV infection. This table comes from immunoSEQ multiplex PCR, and its TCRdb copy is limited to in-frame clones, with some not included. The sample has fewer than 30,000 clones, and its top ten clones hold about a sixth. The sequenced sample was blood buffy coat. The source of these receptors is a woman between 18 and 69 years old with a cervical HPV16 infection that either progressed to CIN3+ or cleared (not recorded which).

About this clone: Read coverage stops 3 residues before the CDR3 terminus; the germline J gene supplies the remainder. V is TRBV20-1 and J is TRBJ2-1, with 11 bases identical to TRBD2. The CDR3 contains 14 residues. The germline CDR1 and CDR2 sequences are DFQATT and SNEGSKA (reference sequence). With V trimmed by 4 bases and J by 9 bases, 8 bases remained unmatched. The CDR3 is CSATTSGRSAEQFF. Partial CDR3 DNA: TGCAGTGCTACTACTAGCGGGAGATCCGCTGAG.

On this clone itself: The CDR3 goes on 3 residues after the read ends, and that part is filled in from the germline J gene. The rearrangement uses TRBV7-3 and TRBJ2-1; TRBD2 agrees at 13 bases. Per germline, CDR1 SGHTA and CDR2 FQGTGA. CDR3 length equals 16 residues. The trim removed 1 base at V and 6 bases at J, leaving 3 bases unmatched. The CDR3: CASSLRLAGGRNEQFF. The covered CDR3 bases are TGTGCCAGCAGCTTAAGACTAGCGGGGGGACGCAATGAG.

The CDR3 here is CASSLSAGTSGGGSTDTQYF. The DNA read from the CDR3 is TGTGCCAGCAGCTTAAGCGCCGGGACTAGCGGGGGGGGCAGCACAGATACG. The gene calls are TRBV7-3 and TRBJ2-3, with 16 bases lining up with TRBD2. Read sequence stops 3 residues before the CDR3 end, and the germline J gene provides the missing end. This CDR3 is built from 20 residues. After removal of 1 base from V and 0 bases from J, the junction contained 7 bases not matched to a gene. Germline V gene sequence: CDR1 SGHTA, CDR2 FQGTGA.

For this clone: The sequence runs out 3 residues before the end of the CDR3; the remainder is reconstructed from the germline J gene. This rearrangement joins TRBV30 to TRBJ2-3; the D gene is possibly TRBD2 (6 bases). Trimming left V 3 bases short and J 2 bases short, with 12 bases between. Germline loops: CDR1 GTSNPN, CDR2 SVGIG (reference sequence). The CDR3 consists of 14 residues. CDR3 DNA (partial): TGTGCCTGGAGCGACGGGACTTCCACAGATACG. Translation gives CAWSDGTSTDT. The full CDR3 sequence reads CAWSDGTSTDTQYF.

Comments on this clone: The read falls 3 residues short of the CDR3 end, and the missing part is taken from the germline J gene. The chain employs TRBV30 and TRBJ1-4; maybe TRBD1 (6 bases). CDR1 is GTSNPN and CDR2 is SVGIG in the germline V gene (reference sequence). The CDR3 is 15 residues long. CDR3 bases read: TGTGCCTGGAGTGTACAGGGTTCCTATAATTCACCA. Encoded protein: CAWSVQGSYNSP. The CDR3 reads in full as CAWSVQGSYNSPLFF.

A word on this clone: The DNA ends 3 residues before the CDR3 does, and the rest of the CDR3 is filled in from the germline J gene. The chain employs TRBV20-1 and TRBJ2-1; a possible D gene is TRBD2 (7 bases). Deletions cut 7 bases from V and 9 bases from J, with 19 bases between. Germline assignment: CDR1 DFQATT and CDR2 SNEGSKA (reference sequence). CDR3 length equals 13 residues. The sequenced CDR3 bases are TGCAGTGTCCGGGGGGCCGCCTTATCTGAG. It specifies CSVRGAALSE. The full CDR3 sequence reads CSVRGAALSEQFF.

Turning to this clone: Read sequence stops 3 residues before the CDR3 end, and the germline J gene provides the missing end. The chain links TRBV5-1 to TRBJ1-1; D is perhaps TRBD1 (6 bases). The CDR3 totals 15 residues. CDR1 SGHRS and CDR2 YFSETQ come from the germline V gene. The V end was cut by 7 bases, the J end by 3 bases, with 19 bases between. The CDR3 region is CASAALKGGDTEAFF. CDR3 DNA, as far as it was read: TGCGCCAGCGCGGCCCTTAAAGGGGGGGACACTGAA.

For this clone: The CDR3 goes on 3 residues after the read ends, and that part is filled in from the germline J gene. The same CDR3 is also encoded by other DNA sequences in this sample. This chain connects TRBV18 to TRBJ2-7, with TRBD2 identical over 8 bases. This CDR3 has 15 amino acids. V trimming: 6 bases; J trimming: 3 bases; junction bases outside the gene matches: 10. CDR1 and CDR2 from the germline V gene are KGHSH and LQKENI. CDR3 DNA (partial): TGTGCCAGCTCCCCCCCGGTCGGGGGGGTCTACGAG. Its translation is CASSPPVGGVYE. In full, the CDR3 is CASSPPVGGVYEQYF.

Comments on this clone: Read coverage stops 3 residues before the CDR3 terminus; the germline J gene supplies the remainder. This chain joins TRBV11-1 and TRBJ2-7; 9 nucleotides match TRBD2. CDR1 is SGHAT, CDR2 FQDESV, per germline (reference sequence). The CDR3 has 15 residues. J was trimmed by 1 base and V by 6 bases; bases with no gene match: 7. This chain's CDR3 is CASSLLTSGSYEQYF. The sequenced part of the CDR3 DNA is TGTGCCAGCAGTCTACTCACTAGCGGGTCCTACGAG.

Notes on this clone: From the germline J gene comes the end of the CDR3, since the read stops 3 residues before it. The chain joins TRBV7-9 to TRBJ1-1; no reliable D call. The germline V gene encodes CDR1 SEHNR and CDR2 FQNEAQ (reference sequence). The V and J ends lost 5 bases and 0 bases respectively, with 13 bases between them. The CDR3 is 15 amino acids. CDR3 DNA (partial): TGTGCCAGCAGCCCACAAAGACTTATGAACACTGAA. Translation gives CASSPQRLMNTE. The full CDR3 protein reads CASSPQRLMNTEAFF.

For this clone: The sequenced fragment ends 3 residues before the CDR3 boundary, so the rest is inferred from the germline J gene. This sequence joins TRBV6-2 or TRBV6-3 and TRBJ2-2; no clear D. The CDR3 is made up of 13 amino acids. The germline CDR1 and CDR2 sequences are MNHEY and SVGEGT. Deletions cut 0 bases from V and 7 bases from J, with 6 bases between. CDR3 sequence reads: CASSYSSGGELFF. The covered CDR3 bases are TGTGCCAGCAGTTACTCGTCCGGCGGGGAG.

Comment on this clone: The read stops 3 residues short of the end of the CDR3; the missing end is completed from the germline J gene. V and J are TRBV5-4 and TRBJ2-3; D is unclear. The CDR3 loop spans 12 amino acids. Germline V gene lookup returns CDR1 SGHNT and CDR2 YYREEE (reference sequence). This CDR3 is CASSLGQETQYF. The covered CDR3 bases are TGTGCCAGCAGCTTGGGGCAAGAGACG.

As to this clone: The read terminates 3 residues ahead of where the CDR3 ends, so the germline J gene completes it. The rearrangement links TRBV20-1 to TRBJ2-1; D perhaps matches TRBD1 (7 bases). Per germline, CDR1 DFQATT and CDR2 SNEGSKA (reference sequence). Trimming took 3 bases from V and 0 from J, leaving 12 bases between them. The CDR3 consists of 15 residues. The CDR3 is CSASAGQISYNEQFF. The part of the CDR3 DNA that was read is TGCAGTGCTAGTGCGGGACAGATCTCCTACAATGAG.

In regard to this clone: One end of the junction is discordant with germline, which a read error may explain. The read terminates 3 residues before the CDR3 end, so the remaining end is supplied by the germline J gene. The J gene is TRBJ2-1, the V gene TRBV7-7; TRBD2 matches at 8 bases. CDR3 length equals 15 residues. Germline V gene data show CDR1 as SSHAT and CDR2 as FNYEAQ (reference sequence). The CDR3 sequence: CASSLGREAYAEQFF. The CDR3 DNA, read in part, is TGTGCTAGCAGCTTAGGGCGGGAGGCATACGCTGAG.

Regarding this clone: The CDR3 is cut off 3 residues early in the read; its end comes from the germline J gene. This chain uses TRBV9 with TRBJ2-7; 7 nucleotides agree with TRBD1. This CDR3 region has 17 residues. Germline V gene lookup returns CDR1 SGDLS and CDR2 YYNGEE. J was trimmed by 2 bases and V by 4 bases; bases with no gene match: 15. The DNA read from the CDR3 is TGTGCCAGCAGCCAAGAGAGAAAGACAGGGTCAACCTACGAG. Protein sequence: CASSQERKTGSTYE. The whole CDR3 sequence reads CASSQERKTGSTYEQYF.

In regard to this clone: The read finishes 3 residues shy of the CDR3 end, and the germline J gene is used to complete it. This chain links TRBV30 with TRBJ2-2; 12 bases agree with TRBD2. V trimming: 3 bases; J trimming: 5 bases; junction bases outside the gene matches: 4. The germline CDR1 and CDR2 sequences are GTSNPN and SVGIG (reference sequence). The CDR3 covers 15 residues. The CDR3: CAWRLAGGRTGELFF. Incomplete CDR3 DNA: TGTGCCTGGAGACTAGCGGGAGGTAGAACCGGGGAG.

With regard to this clone: Coverage ceases 3 residues before the CDR3 finishes, and the germline J gene fills in the end. This chain connects TRBV11-1 to TRBJ1-1; D is unresolved. The CDR3 has 14 amino acids. CDR1 is SGHAT and CDR2 is FQDESV in the germline V gene (reference sequence). V lost 5 bases and J lost 1, with 11 bases in between. CDR3 DNA (partial): TGTGCCAGCAGCGTACACCAACCGAACACTGAA. Translated, it gives CASSVHQPNTE. The full-length CDR3 reads as CASSVHQPNTEAFF.

A word on this clone: A junction end diverges from the germline sequence, so it may reflect a read error. The read terminates 3 residues ahead of where the CDR3 ends, so the germline J gene completes it. Other DNA variants within this sample encode the same CDR3. The V and J genes are TRBV7-2 and TRBJ1-3; D is perhaps TRBD1 (6 bases). CDR3 length equals 16 residues. The germline V gene encodes CDR1 SGHTA and CDR2 FQGNSA. CDR3 DNA, as far as it was read: TGTGCCAGCAGCTTAGCCGGCAGGGGCTCTGGAAACACA. Amino acid sequence: CASSLAGRGSGNT. In full, the CDR3 is CASSLAGRGSGNTIYF. Together with reference TRBV7-2 and TRBJ1-3, the CDR3 gives the full variable domain: GAGVSQSPSNKVTEKGKDVELRCDPISGHTALYWYRQSLGQGLEFLIYFQGNSAPDKSGLPSDRFSAERTGGSVSTLTIQRTQQEDSAVYLCASSLAGRGSGNTIYFGEGSWLTVV.

Regarding this clone: The CDR3 end is not reached by the read, which stops 3 residues before it; the germline J gene fills it in. V and J are TRBV5-6 and TRBJ2-3; TRBD1 is a possible D gene (6 bases). CDR1 and CDR2 (germline): SGHDT, YYEEEE. This CDR3 is 13 amino acids long. The CDR3 region is CASSRRGQETQYF. The part of the CDR3 DNA that was read is TGTGCCAGCAGCCGCAGGGGCCAAGAGACG.

As to this clone: The read comes to an end 3 residues before the CDR3 does, leaving the germline J gene to fill in the end. The V and J genes are TRBV29-1 and TRBJ1-2, with 7 bases that match TRBD1. The junction had 9 bases not matched to a gene; V was cut back by 0 bases and J by 5 bases. Germline CDR1 SQVTM, CDR2 ANQGSEA. This CDR3 contains 15 residues. CDR3 residues: CSVEDTGTALYGYTF. The CDR3 DNA, read in part, is TGCAGCGTTGAAGATACAGGGACAGCGCTATATGGC.

Concerning this clone itself: Read coverage stops 3 residues before the CDR3 terminus; the germline J gene supplies the remainder. The rearrangement links TRBV7-3 to TRBJ1-1; TRBD1 matches 7 bases. Per germline, CDR1 SGHTA and CDR2 FQGTGA. CDR3 length equals 17 residues. The V segment lost 0 bases and the J segment 2 bases; nucleotides outside the gene matches: 9. CDR3 DNA, as far as it was read: TGTGCCAGCAGCTTAACGAGTGGGCGACAGGGTAACACTGAA. It encodes CASSLTSGRQGNTE. The full CDR3 reads CASSLTSGRQGNTEAFF.

On this clone itself: The CDR3 is cut off 3 residues early in the read; its end comes from the germline J gene. The chain combines TRBV7-9 with TRBJ1-2; D is unresolved. The germline V gene has CDR1 SEHNR and CDR2 FQNEAQ (reference sequence). The CDR3 runs 13 residues. V shed 1 base and J shed 2 bases, with 5 bases lying between them. The DNA read from the CDR3 is TGTGCCAGCAGCTTAGTGACAAACTATGGC. It codes for CASSLVTNYG. The full CDR3 reads CASSLVTNYGYTF.

A remark on this clone: The DNA ends 3 residues before the CDR3 does, and the rest of the CDR3 is filled in from the germline J gene. The gene calls are TRBV19 and TRBJ2-7, with 8 nucleotides matching TRBD2. The junction had 9 bases not matched to a gene; V was cut back by 5 bases and J by 6 bases. CDR3 size: 14 residues. Germline loops: CDR1 LNHDA, CDR2 SQIVND (reference sequence). The sequenced CDR3 bases are TGTGCCAGTAGTTTACAGGGCGGGGGGACCGAG. It specifies CASSLQGGGTE. The whole CDR3 protein reads CASSLQGGGTEQYF.

Note on this clone: The read is 3 residues too short to cover the CDR3 end, so that end is filled in from the germline J gene. This chain uses TRBV18 with TRBJ1-2, with D possibly matching TRBD1 (6 bases). The germline V gene has CDR1 KGHSH and CDR2 LQKENI. This CDR3 region has 16 residues. V gave up 3 bases and J gave up 6 bases, with 20 bases separating them. CDR3 sequence: CASSPIMGRGIDGYTF. CDR3 bases read: TGTGCCAGCTCACCTATAATGGGCAGGGGTATTGATGGC.

As concerns this clone: Read sequence stops 3 residues before the CDR3 end, and the germline J gene provides the missing end. V usage is TRBV6-1 and J usage is TRBJ1-2, with D unclear. Per the germline V gene, CDR1 is MNHNS and CDR2 is SASEGT. Trimming shortened V by 2 bases and J by 0 bases, and 7 bases separated the two germline ends. The CDR3 runs 14 residues. The CDR3 DNA, read in part, is TGTGCCAGCAGTGAAAGCAGGACTAACTATGGC. This sequence encodes CASSESRTNYG. The whole CDR3 protein is CASSESRTNYGYTF.

Turning to this clone: The sequenced fragment ends 3 residues before the CDR3 boundary, so the rest is inferred from the germline J gene. This specimen includes other DNA sequences encoding the same CDR3. V is TRBV2 and J is TRBJ1-3; D is possibly TRBD1 (5 bases). This CDR3 has 14 amino acids. From germline, CDR1 is SNHLY and CDR2 FYNNEI. V lost 6 bases and J lost 4, with 13 bases in between. Incomplete CDR3 DNA: TGTGCCAGCAGGGACACCACCTCCGGAAACACC. Its translation is CASRDTTSGNT. The whole CDR3 protein is CASRDTTSGNTIYF.

As for this clone: Read sequence stops 3 residues before the CDR3 end, and the germline J gene provides the missing end. The V and J genes are TRBV7-2 and TRBJ2-7, with TRBD1 matching 11 bases. Germline CDR1 is SGHTA and CDR2 is FQGNSA. The CDR3 is 14 amino acids. The ends lost 5 bases at V and 5 bases at J; junction bases unmatched: 5. CDR3 in amino acids: CASSPRTGGDEQYF. CDR3 DNA (partial): TGTGCCAGCAGCCCCCGGACAGGGGGCGACGAG.